These T cell receptor beta chains were read from a single sample in a study of T cell repertoires in cytomegalovirus infection. TCRdb itself ran the reads through MiXCR, one entry per CDR3 protein. In the table there are a few hundred thousand distinct CDR3 sequences, around 20% of which are singletons. No antigen has been identified for these receptors. The sample here was cultured PBMCs, taken from culture after CMV antigen stimulation. Every receptor here comes from a human donor in good health (CMV status not recorded). Some clones in this sample may be carry-over from other donors' samples. The CDR3 runs from the conserved cysteine through the conserved F or W. D genes are given only for firm matches. The size of a clone is reported for some rows only, either as once, few or many, or as a class for expanded clones.

d_call clone_size j_call v_call cdr3_nt cdr3_aa
- - TRBJ1-4 TRBV25-1 TGTGCCAGCAACCAGCGGTCAGATGAAAAACTGTTTTTT CASNQRSDEKLFF
TRBD2 - TRBJ2-1 TRBV12-5 TGTGCTAGTGGTTCTGGCGGGAGCTCCTATGAGCAGTTCTTC CASGSGGSSYEQFF
- - TRBJ1-2 TRBV3-1 TGTGCCAGCAGCCAGGGGGGATCTAACTATGGCTACACCTTC CASSQGGSNYGYTF
TRBD1 - TRBJ2-7 TRBV28 TGTGCCAGCAGTGGCGACAGGGAGAACTACGAGCAGTACTTC CASSGDRENYEQYF
- - TRBJ2-1 TRBV4-1 TGCGCCAGCAGCCAAGTGGACATCCTGGTCTACAATGAGCAGTTCTTC CASSQVDILVYNEQFF
TRBD1 - TRBJ1-2 TRBV28 TGTGCCAGCAGTACAAACAGGGGGCCTAACTATGGCTACACCTTC CASSTNRGPNYGYTF
- - TRBJ1-2 TRBV12-3/TRBV12-4 TGTGCCAGCAGTCCTACAGTATATGGCTACACCTTC CASSPTVYGYTF
- - TRBJ2-3 TRBV5-5 TGTGCCAGCAGAGGACAGCAGTCCGGGTACGATACGCAGTATTTT CASRGQQSGYDTQYF
- - TRBJ2-2 TRBV28 TGTGCCAGCAGACTAGCTGGCCGGGAGCTGTTTTTT CASRLAGRELFF
- few TRBJ2-1 TRBV6-2/TRBV6-3 TGTGCCAGTAATTTGGGAAATGAGCAGTTCTTC CASNLGNEQFF
- many TRBJ1-2 TRBV7-2 TGTGCCAGCAGCTTAGGTGGGGTCTATGGCTACACCTTC CASSLGGVYGYTF
TRBD1 many TRBJ2-2 TRBV7-2 TGTGCCAGCAGCACAACAGGGGTCACCGGGGAGCTGTTTTTT CASSTTGVTGELFF
- - TRBJ2-1 TRBV7-3 TGTGCCAGCAGCTTAATTGCAGGGAAAAATGAGCAGTTCTTC CASSLIAGKNEQFF
TRBD2 - TRBJ2-1 TRBV15 TGTGCCACCAGCGCCCGACTAGCGGGATATTATTCCTACAATGAGCAGTTCTTC CATSARLAGYYSYNEQFF
- few TRBJ2-1 TRBV2 TGTGCCAGCCCAACTAGATACAATGAGCAGTTCTTC CASPTRYNEQFF
TRBD1 - TRBJ1-1 TRBV6-2/TRBV6-3 TGTGCCAGCAGTACCACGACAGGGGGCACTGAAGCTTTCTTT CASSTTTGGTEAFF
TRBD1 once TRBJ2-1 TRBV27 TGTGCCAGCAGCTTCCTTGGGACAGGGGGAGCTTACAATGAGCAGTTCTTC CASSFLGTGGAYNEQFF
TRBD2 few TRBJ2-7 TRBV12-3/TRBV12-4 TGTGCCAGCAGTACACTAGCGGGAGGAACCGAGCAGTACTTC CASSTLAGGTEQYF
TRBD1 - TRBJ1-6 TRBV27 TGTGCCAGCAGTTTCGGGACAGATACTTCACCCCTCCACTTT CASSFGTDTSPLHF
- few TRBJ2-3 TRBV24-1 TGTGCCACCAGTGACAAATATTATACGTCGGATACGCAGTATTTT CATSDKYYTSDTQYF
- few TRBJ1-1 TRBV6-1 TGTGCCAGCAGTAACGCCGGGCCGACCCCTGAAGCTTTCTTT CASSNAGPTPEAFF
TRBD1 - TRBJ2-2 TRBV28 TGTGCCAGCAGCTTGCCCAAGGGGACAGCCGGGGAGCTGTTTTTT CASSLPKGTAGELFF
- - TRBJ2-1 TRBV9 TGTGCCAGCAGTAGGACGACGAATGAGCAGTTCTTC CASSRTTNEQFF
- few TRBJ1-2 TRBV6-5 TGTGCCAGCAGTTTCTCAACTAACTATGGCTACACCTTC CASSFSTNYGYTF
- few TRBJ1-2 TRBV6-1 TGTGCCAGCAGTGAAGCGCGCCCGGGATTATATGGCTACACCTTC CASSEARPGLYGYTF
- many TRBJ2-7 TRBV2 TGTGCCAGCAGTGAAGGGCGATCGGAGCAGTACTTC CASSEGRSEQYF
- many TRBJ2-6 TRBV4-3 TGCGCCAGCAGCCAAGAATGGGGATCTGGGGCCAACGTCCTGACTTTC CASSQEWGSGANVLTF
- many TRBJ2-6 TRBV7-2 TGTGCCAGCAGCTTAGAAGTGACGTCATACTCTGGGGCCAACGTCCTGACTTTC CASSLEVTSYSGANVLTF
TRBD1 - TRBJ2-1 TRBV7-9 TGTGCCAGCAGCTGGGACAGGGACAATGAGCAGTTCTTC CASSWDRDNEQFF
- many TRBJ1-6 TRBV13 TGTGCCAGCAGCTTTGGGGACAAGAATAATTCACCCCTCCACTTT CASSFGDKNNSPLHF
- many TRBJ1-5 TRBV12-3/TRBV12-4 TGTGCCAGCAGCATACTACAAGGAAGCAATCAGCCCCAGCATTTT CASSILQGSNQPQHF
TRBD1 few TRBJ2-7 TRBV12-3/TRBV12-4 TGTGCCAGCAGACCTAGGGGACAGACCTACGAGCAGTACTTC CASRPRGQTYEQYF
TRBD1 few TRBJ1-1 TRBV7-2 TGTGCCAGCAGCTTTAGACAGGGGGGGGGGAACACTGAAGCTTTCTTT CASSFRQGGGNTEAFF
- many TRBJ2-1 TRBV19 TGTGCCAGTAGACCAGGGTGGTTCTCCTACAATGAGCAGTTCTTC CASRPGWFSYNEQFF
- few TRBJ2-1 TRBV20-1 TGCAGTGCTAGAGATGATGGGGGCGCAGGAGCGTCGAGATACAATGAGCAGTTCTTC CSARDDGGAGASRYNEQFF
TRBD2 - TRBJ2-3 TRBV18 TGTGCCAGCTCAAGACGGCGGGAGTTCACAGATACGCAGTATTTT CASSRRREFTDTQYF
- few TRBJ2-1 TRBV5-1 TGCGCCAGCAGCAGCTACTCAGGAGTTCTCTACAATGAGCAGTTCTTC CASSSYSGVLYNEQFF
TRBD2 few TRBJ2-7 TRBV11-2 TGTGCCAGCAGCTGGACTAGCGGAAGGCCCTACGAGCAGTACTTC CASSWTSGRPYEQYF
TRBD2 few TRBJ2-7 TRBV7-4 TGTGCCAGCGTAGCGGGAGGAGCGTACGAGCAGTACTTC CASVAGGAYEQYF
TRBD1 - TRBJ2-4 TRBV20-1 TGCAGTGCCCGGGGACAGAGAAAAAACATTCAGTACTTC CSARGQRKNIQYF
- many TRBJ2-1 TRBV7-8 TGTGCCAGCAGCTTAGGACAGCCCAACAATGAGCAGTTCTTC CASSLGQPNNEQFF
- - TRBJ1-2 TRBV4-3 TGCGCCAGCAGCCCTTCAAAGGTGGGCTATGGCTACACCTTC CASSPSKVGYGYTF
- - TRBJ2-1 TRBV10-3 TGTGCCATCAGTGAACGGGGTTTTGAGCAGTTCTTC CAISERGFEQFF
- few TRBJ2-1 TRBV5-1 TGCGCCAGCAGCTCGGGCTTGGAGAGGGAGAGGGATGAGCAGTTCTTC CASSSGLERERDEQFF
- few TRBJ2-7 TRBV27 TGTGCCAGCAGTCAAGGGTGGTCCTACGAGCAGTACTTC CASSQGWSYEQYF
TRBD1 few TRBJ1-2 TRBV10-3 TGTGCCATCAGGGGGGGACAGGAGGCCTATGGCTACACCTTC CAIRGGQEAYGYTF
TRBD2 few TRBJ2-5 TRBV7-9 TGTGCCAGCAGCCGACGACTAGCGGGGGGGATGGAGACCCAGTACTTC CASSRRLAGGMETQYF
TRBD1 many TRBJ2-4 TRBV7-2 TGTGCCAGCAGCCGACAGGGGACCAACATTCAGTACTTC CASSRQGTNIQYF
- - TRBJ1-4 TRBV5-1 TGCGCCAGCAGCTTGGAAGGGGGAAATGAAAAACTGTTTTTT CASSLEGGNEKLFF
TRBD2 - TRBJ2-1 TRBV15 TGTGCCACCAGCATGGGACTAGGCAAAGGGAATGAGCAGTTCTTC CATSMGLGKGNEQFF
- many TRBJ1-1 TRBV7-8 TGTGCCAGCAGCTTATTGCCGGTTAACACTGAAGCTTTCTTT CASSLLPVNTEAFF
- few TRBJ1-6 TRBV25-1 TGTGCCAGCAGTGAGACAGAGGTCTACTCACCCCTCCACTTT CASSETEVYSPLHF
TRBD1 many TRBJ1-1 TRBV11-2 TGTGCCAGCAGCTGGAAGACAGGGTATAACACTGAAGCTTTCTTT CASSWKTGYNTEAFF
- - TRBJ2-3 TRBV15 TGTGCCACCAGCAGGGATAAAACACCAGATACGCAGTATTTT CATSRDKTPDTQYF